This entry concerns a single TCR beta chain. Trimming cost V 4 bases and J 3 bases, with 9 bases left between them. The CDR3 has 13 amino acids. Germline loops: CDR1 SNHLY, CDR2 FYNNEI. This sample was taken from a study of blood T cell repertoires in COVID-19. Study-wide context: Samples came from the United States, Italy and Spain, spanning acute and convalescent COVID-19. From T cells, B-cell-depleted T cells, or PBMCs came the material, which was cDNA or gDNA.

As originally analysed: Estimates of nucleated cell counts were drawn from the amplification of reference gene primers. Clones were sequenced by immunoSEQ multiplex PCR, and TCRdb holds only the in-frame ones, with some missing. Clone size and the V and J calls come from that table; the DNA yielded D and trimming. The profile shows approximately 110,000 clones, 70% to 90% of them singletons. The TCR sequence derives from a human donor in a cohort sampled during active COVID-19. The chain employs TRBV2 and TRBJ1-2; D is possibly TRBD1 (5 bases). The sequenced sample consisted of peripheral blood. In nucleotides, the CDR3 is TGTGCCAGCAGTGCAGAAGGGGACTATGGCTACACCTTC. Encoded protein: CASSAEGDYGYTF.